These T cell receptor beta chains were read from a single sample in a study of STAT3 mutations in large granular lymphocyte leukemia. This table comes from immunoSEQ multiplex PCR, and its TCRdb copy is limited to in-frame clones, with some not included. The sample has around 5,400 clones; approximately 50% are singletons. The material sequenced was peripheral blood mononuclear cells. The receptors derive from a woman between 65 and 79 years old with T-cell large granular lymphocyte leukemia. Some clones in this sample may be carry-over from other donors' samples. Both conserved end residues are part of each CDR3. A D gene is named only where the DNA matches it firmly. The size entry is marked missing in some rows and otherwise reads once, few, many or a size class.

J,D,size,V,CDR3,DNA
TRBJ2-2,NA,medium-sized,TRBV2,CASSEGKNTGELFF,TGTGCCAGCAGTGAAGGCAAGAATACCGGGGAGCTGTTTTTT
TRBJ2-7,TRBD2,NA,TRBV5-5,CASTAGGGSSYEQYF,TGTGCCAGCACCGCTGGGGGAGGGAGCTCCTACGAGCAGTACTTC
TRBJ2-1,TRBD2,few,TRBV19,CASSIYGGGLMNEQFF,TGTGCCAGTAGTATCTATGGGGGAGGGCTTATGAATGAGCAGTTCTTC
TRBJ2-7,NA,once,TRBV5-1,CASSEGTTYEQYF,TGCGCCAGCAGTGAAGGGACAACCTACGAGCAGTACTTC
TRBJ2-7,NA,NA,TRBV5-1,CASSLEVSNSYEQYF,TGCGCCAGCAGCTTGGAGGTCAGCAACTCCTACGAGCAGTACTTC
TRBJ1-5,NA,NA,TRBV6-1,CASSEIQGMGNQPQHF,TGTGCCAGCAGTGAAATTCAGGGGATGGGCAATCAGCCCCAGCATTTT
TRBJ1-5,NA,few,TRBV30,CAWSANQGYQPQHF,TGTGCCTGGAGTGCAAACCAGGGGTATCAGCCCCAGCATTTT
TRBJ2-3,NA,few,TRBV30,CAGTSKPADTQYF,TGTGCCGGGACGAGTAAGCCCGCAGATACGCAGTATTTT
TRBJ2-5,NA,medium-sized,TRBV5-4,CASSFRTGGGKTQYF,TGTGCCAGCAGCTTCAGGACAGGTGGCGGGAAGACCCAGTACTTC
TRBJ1-2,NA,NA,TRBV5-4,CASSLTLNYGYTF,TGTGCCAGCAGCTTGACACTGAACTATGGCTACACCTTC
TRBJ1-2,NA,NA,TRBV6-5,CASSRGWGPNYGYTF,TGTGCCAGCAGTCGGGGGTGGGGGCCTAACTATGGCTACACCTTC
TRBJ2-7,TRBD2,NA,TRBV7-9,CASSLGRLAGVATYEQYF,TGTGCCAGCAGCTTAGGTCGACTAGCGGGAGTGGCTACCTACGAGCAGTACTTC
TRBJ2-3,NA,NA,TRBV5-4,CASSLEQDTQYF,TGTGCCAGCAGCTTGGAACAGGATACGCAGTATTTT
TRBJ2-7,TRBD2,once,TRBV5-4,CASSSGLAGSYEQYF,TGTGCCAGCAGCTCGGGACTAGCGGGGTCCTACGAGCAGTACTTC
TRBJ1-5,NA,NA,TRBV6-5,CASSSTLNQPQHF,TGTGCCAGCAGTTCGACGCTTAATCAGCCCCAGCATTTT
TRBJ2-6,TRBD1,NA,TRBV30,CAWERTGGSSGANVLTF,TGTGCCTGGGAAAGGACAGGGGGTAGCTCTGGGGCCAACGTCCTGACTTTC
TRBJ1-4,TRBD1,NA,TRBV7-9,CASSPTGTAYEKLFF,TGTGCCAGCAGCCCGACCGGGACAGCTTATGAAAAACTGTTTTTT
TRBJ2-7,TRBD2,NA,TRBV6-5,CASSYRREGTMQYF,TGTGCCAGCAGTTACAGGCGGGAGGGTACTATGCAGTACTTC
TRBJ2-2,NA,few,TRBV6-4,CASSVGENTGELFF,TGTGCCAGCAGTGTCGGGGAGAACACCGGGGAGCTGTTTTTT
TRBJ1-5,NA,few,TRBV7-9,CASSRDGIQPQHF,TGTGCCAGCAGCCGAGATGGTATTCAGCCCCAGCATTTT
TRBJ2-7,NA,NA,TRBV6-5,CASSTLSSLGSEQYF,TGTGCCAGCAGTACCCTATCTTCCCTCGGCTCCGAGCAGTACTTC
TRBJ2-7,TRBD2,NA,TRBV6-5,CASRIGLAGAGEQYF,TGTGCCAGCAGGATCGGACTAGCGGGAGCCGGCGAGCAGTACTTC
TRBJ2-5,NA,NA,TRBV18,CASSRESGSQETQYF,TGTGCCAGCTCACGTGAATCGGGTAGCCAAGAGACCCAGTACTTC
TRBJ2-7,NA,few,TRBV18,CASSMGQGDNEQYF,TGTGCCAGCTCCATGGGTCAGGGCGACAACGAGCAGTACTTC
TRBJ1-5,NA,NA,TRBV5-1,CASSLAGRDQPQHF,TGCGCCAGCAGCTTGGCGGGGAGGGACCAGCCCCAGCATTTT